A single sample is the source of the 2 T cell receptor beta chains below, sequenced in a study of blood T cell repertoires in COVID-19. Sequenced by immunoSEQ multiplex PCR; TCRdb stores in-frame clones only, minus some. The sample consists of more than 95,000 clones, about 91% of them appearing once. Sequenced: peripheral blood. All receptors come from a human donor in a cohort sampled during active COVID-19.

The chain couples TRBV7-2 to TRBJ2-2; no clear D gene. The germline gives CDR1 SGHTA, CDR2 FQGNSA. The CDR3 sequence is 13 residues long. V was pared by 2 bases and J by 4 bases, with 5 bases between. CDR3: CASSLRFTGELFF. DNA of the CDR3: TGTGCCAGCAGCTTACGGTTCACCGGGGAGCTGTTTTTT. Full variable domain (missing parts from reference TRBV7-2 and TRBJ2-2): GAGVSQSPSNKVTEKGKDVELRCDPISGHTALYWYRQSLGQGLEFLIYFQGNSAPDKSGLPSDRFSAERTGGSVSTLTIQRTQQEDSAVYLCASSLRFTGELFFGEGSRLTVL.

This sequence joins TRBV27 and TRBJ2-7; D perhaps matches TRBD1 (5 bases). The CDR3 is 13 residues long. V was trimmed by 4 bases and J by 5 bases, leaving 12 bases between them. Per germline, CDR1 MNHEY and CDR2 SMNVEV (reference sequence). The CDR3 region is CASSWGREHEQYF. For the CDR3, the DNA is TGTGCCAGCAGTTGGGGCAGGGAACACGAGCAGTACTTC.